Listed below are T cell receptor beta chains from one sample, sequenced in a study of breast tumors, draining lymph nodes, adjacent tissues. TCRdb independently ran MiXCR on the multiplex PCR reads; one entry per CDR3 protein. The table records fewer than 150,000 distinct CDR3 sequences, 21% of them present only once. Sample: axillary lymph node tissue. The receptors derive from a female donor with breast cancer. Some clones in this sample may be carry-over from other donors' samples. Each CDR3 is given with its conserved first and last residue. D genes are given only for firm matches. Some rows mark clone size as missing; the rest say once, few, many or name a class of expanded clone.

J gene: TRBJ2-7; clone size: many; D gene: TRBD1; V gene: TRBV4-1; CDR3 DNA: TGCGCCAGCAGCCAAGGGACAGGGCCCTACGAGCAGTACTTC; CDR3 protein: CASSQGTGPYEQYF
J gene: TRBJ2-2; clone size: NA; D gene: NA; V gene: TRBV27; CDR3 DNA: TGTGCCAGCAGGGGACCGGGCGAGAACACCGGGGAGCTGTTTTTT; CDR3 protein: CASRGPGENTGELFF
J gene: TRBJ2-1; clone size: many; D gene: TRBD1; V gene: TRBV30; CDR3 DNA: TGTGCCGGGCACAGGGGGGTCAATGAGCAGTTCTTC; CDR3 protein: CAGHRGVNEQFF
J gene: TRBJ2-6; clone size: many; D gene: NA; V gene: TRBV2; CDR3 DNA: TGTGCCAGCAGTACCGGACAGACTGGGGCCAACGTCCTGACTTTC; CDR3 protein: CASSTGQTGANVLTF
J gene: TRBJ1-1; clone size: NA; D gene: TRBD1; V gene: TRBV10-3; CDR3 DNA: TGTGCCATCAGTGACAGGGGGCGCGATACCGCTGAAGCTTTCTTT; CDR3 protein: CAISDRGRDTAEAFF
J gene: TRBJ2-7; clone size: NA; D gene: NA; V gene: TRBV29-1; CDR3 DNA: TGCAGCGTTGAAGGGGTAGCGGACTACGAGCAGTACTTC; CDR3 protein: CSVEGVADYEQYF
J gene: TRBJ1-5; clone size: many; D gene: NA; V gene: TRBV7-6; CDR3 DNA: TGTGCCAGCAGCCGATCAGAGAATCAGCCCCAGCATTTT; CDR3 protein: CASSRSENQPQHF
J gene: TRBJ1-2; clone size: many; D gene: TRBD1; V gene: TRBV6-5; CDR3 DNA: TGTGCCAGCAGCGCAGACAGGGGCCGAGGGGGCTACACCTTC; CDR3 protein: CASSADRGRGGYTF
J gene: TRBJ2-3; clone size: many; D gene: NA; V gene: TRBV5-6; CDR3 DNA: TGTGCCAGCAGCTTGGCCAAGCCAGATACGCAGTATTTT; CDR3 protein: CASSLAKPDTQYF
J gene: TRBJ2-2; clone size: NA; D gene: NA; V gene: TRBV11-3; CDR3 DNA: TGTGCCAGCAGCCTCGGATCGGGGACCGGGGAGCTGTTTTTT; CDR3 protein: CASSLGSGTGELFF
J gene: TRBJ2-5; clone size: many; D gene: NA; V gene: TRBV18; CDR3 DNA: TGTGCCAGCTCACCACGGGGGCAAGAGACCCAGTACTTC; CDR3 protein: CASSPRGQETQYF
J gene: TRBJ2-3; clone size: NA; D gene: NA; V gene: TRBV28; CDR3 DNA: TGTGCCAGCAGCTCCACAGGGGGGGTAGGAGATACGCAGTATTTT; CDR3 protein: CASSSTGGVGDTQYF
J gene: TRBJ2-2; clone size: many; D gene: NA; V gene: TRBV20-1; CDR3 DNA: TGCAGTGCTAGAGGAGAAGCAGGGTTGGACACCGGGGAGCTGTTTTTT; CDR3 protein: CSARGEAGLDTGELFF
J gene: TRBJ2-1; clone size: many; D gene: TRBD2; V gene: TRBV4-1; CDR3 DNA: TGCGCCAGCAGCCCCTTACCAAGTATCACGGGAGGGAATGAGCAGTTCTTC; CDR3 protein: CASSPLPSITGGNEQFF
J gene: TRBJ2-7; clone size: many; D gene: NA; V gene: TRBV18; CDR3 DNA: TGTGCCAGCTCACCACTTAGGGACGGCGCCTACGAGCAGTACTTC; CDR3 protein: CASSPLRDGAYEQYF
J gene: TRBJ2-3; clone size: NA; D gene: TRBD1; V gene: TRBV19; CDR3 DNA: TGTGCCATTAGTCCTTTGACAGGGGGCTTCACAGATACGCAGTATTTT; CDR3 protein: CAISPLTGGFTDTQYF
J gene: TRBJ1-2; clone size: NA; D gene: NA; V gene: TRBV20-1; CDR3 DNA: TGCAGTGCTAGAGACCGGGCTTTCGACTATGGCTACACCTTC; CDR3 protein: CSARDRAFDYGYTF
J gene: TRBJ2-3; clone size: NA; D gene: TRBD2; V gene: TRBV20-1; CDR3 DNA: TGCAGTGCTACGGGACTAGCGGGCCGAGAAACCATAATAAGCACAGATACGCAGTATTTT; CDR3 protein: CSATGLAGRETIISTDTQYF
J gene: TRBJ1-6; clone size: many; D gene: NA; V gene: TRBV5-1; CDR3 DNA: TGCGCCAGCAGCTCCGGGACCCTACCTGGTTCACCCCTCCACTTT; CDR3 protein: CASSSGTLPGSPLHF
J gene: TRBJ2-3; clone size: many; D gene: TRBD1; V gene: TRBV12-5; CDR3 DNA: TGTGCTAGTGGGTGGACAGGGACAGATACGCAGTATTTT; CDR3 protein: CASGWTGTDTQYF
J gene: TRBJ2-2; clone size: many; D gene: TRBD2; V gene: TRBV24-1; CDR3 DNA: TGTGCCACCAGTGATAGACTAGCGGGAGCCCGGGAGCTGTTTTTT; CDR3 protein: CATSDRLAGARELFF
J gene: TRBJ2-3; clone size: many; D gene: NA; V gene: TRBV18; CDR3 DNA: TGTGCCAGCTCAGATTTAGGGGCAGATACGCAGTATTTT; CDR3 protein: CASSDLGADTQYF
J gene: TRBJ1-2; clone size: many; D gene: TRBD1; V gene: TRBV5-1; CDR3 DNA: TGCGCCAGCAGCCGTCCCGCTTCAGGGACAGGGTATGGCTACACCTTC; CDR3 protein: CASSRPASGTGYGYTF
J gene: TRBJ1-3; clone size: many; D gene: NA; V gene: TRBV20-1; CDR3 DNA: TGCAGTGCTAGCGCCCGGGGCTCTGGAAACACCATATATTTT; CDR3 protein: CSASARGSGNTIYF
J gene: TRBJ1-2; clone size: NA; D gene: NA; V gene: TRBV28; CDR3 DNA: TGTGCCAGCAGTTTATCAGGCAGCTACTATGGCTACACCTTC; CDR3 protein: CASSLSGSYYGYTF
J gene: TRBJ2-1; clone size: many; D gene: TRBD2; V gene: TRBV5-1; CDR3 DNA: TGCGCCAGCAGCTCCCCGACATCAAGCGGGGGCAATGAGCAGTTCTTC; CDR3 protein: CASSSPTSSGGNEQFF
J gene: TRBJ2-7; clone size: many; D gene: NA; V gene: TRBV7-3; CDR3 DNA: TGTGCCAGCAGCTTAATGGGGGCGGGGGAGCAGTACTTC; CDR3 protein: CASSLMGAGEQYF
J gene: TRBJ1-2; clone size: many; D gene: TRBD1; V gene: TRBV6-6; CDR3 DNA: TGTGCCAGCAGTCACCCGGGACAGGAGATAACTAACTATGGCTACACCTTC; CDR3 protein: CASSHPGQEITNYGYTF
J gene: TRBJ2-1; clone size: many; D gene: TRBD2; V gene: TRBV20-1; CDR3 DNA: TGCAGTGCGTCGGGGTGGACTAGCGGGAGGAATGAGCAGTTCTTC; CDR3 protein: CSASGWTSGRNEQFF
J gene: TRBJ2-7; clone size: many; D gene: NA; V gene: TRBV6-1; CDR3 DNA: TGTGCCAGCAGGACGTGGTTGGGGACCCACGAGCAGTACTTC; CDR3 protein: CASRTWLGTHEQYF
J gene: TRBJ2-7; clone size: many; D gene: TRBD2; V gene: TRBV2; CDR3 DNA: TGTGCCAGCGCCCGACTAGCGGGAGTAGGCTACGAGCAGTACTTC; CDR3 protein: CASARLAGVGYEQYF
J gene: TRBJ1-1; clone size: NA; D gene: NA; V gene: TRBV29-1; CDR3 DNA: TGCAGCGTTTTCCAGGGAGTGAACACTGAAGCTTTCTTT; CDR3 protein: CSVFQGVNTEAFF
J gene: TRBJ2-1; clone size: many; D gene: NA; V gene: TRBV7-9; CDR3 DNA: TGTGCCAGCAGCCCTCCAGCGAGGGATGAGCAGTTCTTC; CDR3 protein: CASSPPARDEQFF
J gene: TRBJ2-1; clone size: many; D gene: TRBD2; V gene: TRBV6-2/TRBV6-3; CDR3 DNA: TGTGCCAGCAACAGACTAGCGGGACCCTACAATGAGCAGTTCTTC; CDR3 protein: CASNRLAGPYNEQFF
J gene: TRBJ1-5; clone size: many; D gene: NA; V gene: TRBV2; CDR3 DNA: TGTGCCAGCAGTGCCCAGGCTAATCAGCCCCAGCATTTT; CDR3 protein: CASSAQANQPQHF
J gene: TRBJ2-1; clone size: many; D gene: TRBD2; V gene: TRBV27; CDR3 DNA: TGTGCCAGCAGTTTATTGGGACTAGCGGGAGGGTTAAATGAGCAGTTCTTC; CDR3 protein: CASSLLGLAGGLNEQFF
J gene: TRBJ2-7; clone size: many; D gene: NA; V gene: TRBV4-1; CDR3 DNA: TGCGCCAGCAGCCAAGATCAAGGGTACGAGCAGTACTTC; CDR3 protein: CASSQDQGYEQYF
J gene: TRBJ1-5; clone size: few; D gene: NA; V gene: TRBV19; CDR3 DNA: TGTGCCAGTACTTCTGGGACACTCCGTGAACCCCAGCATTTT; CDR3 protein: CASTSGTLREPQHF
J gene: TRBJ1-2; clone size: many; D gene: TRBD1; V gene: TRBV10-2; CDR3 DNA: TGCGCCAGCTCTTCGTCAAGGGCAGGGGGTAATGGCTACACCTTC; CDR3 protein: CASSSSRAGGNGYTF